The rows below give T cell receptor beta chains drawn from one sample of a study of cytomegalovirus exposure and HLA in healthy donors. The repertoire was sequenced with immunoSEQ multiplex PCR; TCRdb's copy has only in-frame clones and lacks some. The sample consists of some 93,000 clones, less than 9.5% of them appearing once. The sample consisted of PBMCs. The source of these receptors is a man over 45 in good health and CMV-seropositive. CDR3s include the opening cysteine and the closing phenylalanine or tryptophan. Each record gives: D gene, V gene, clone size, J gene, CDR3 protein, CDR3 DNA. A D gene is named only where the DNA matches it firmly. Size is stated for part of the rows, as once, few or many counts, or as a class when the clone is expanded.

d_call: -; v_call: TRBV29-1; clone_size: few; j_call: TRBJ2-7; cdr3_aa: CSVGQGLYEQYF; cdr3_nt: TGCAGCGTGGGGCAGGGGCTCTACGAGCAGTACTTC
d_call: -; v_call: TRBV4-1; clone_size: few; j_call: TRBJ1-5; cdr3_aa: CASSLRVQGTGSNQPQHF; cdr3_nt: TGCGCCAGCAGCCTCCGGGTCCAGGGCACCGGTAGCAATCAGCCCCAGCATTTT
d_call: -; v_call: TRBV21-1; clone_size: -; j_call: TRBJ2-7; cdr3_aa: CASSKGMDRPYSYEQYF; cdr3_nt: TGTGCCAGCAGCAAAGGAATGGACAGACCGTACTCCTACGAGCAGTACTTC
d_call: -; v_call: TRBV28; clone_size: -; j_call: TRBJ1-5; cdr3_aa: CASSLPPGFDQPQHF; cdr3_nt: TGTGCCAGCAGTTTACCCCCGGGTTTCGATCAGCCCCAGCATTTT
d_call: TRBD1; v_call: TRBV19; clone_size: -; j_call: TRBJ1-2; cdr3_aa: CASSPRGTGGPGYYGYTF; cdr3_nt: TGTGCCAGTAGTCCACGCGGGACAGGGGGACCCGGTTACTATGGCTACACCTTC
d_call: -; v_call: TRBV6-1; clone_size: -; j_call: TRBJ2-1; cdr3_aa: CASRVTNSYNEQFF; cdr3_nt: TGTGCCAGCAGGGTGACTAACTCCTACAATGAGCAGTTCTTC
d_call: TRBD1; v_call: TRBV30; clone_size: few; j_call: TRBJ1-2; cdr3_aa: CAWTTGALGYTF; cdr3_nt: TGTGCCTGGACGACAGGGGCCCTTGGCTACACCTTC
d_call: -; v_call: TRBV6-1; clone_size: few; j_call: TRBJ1-5; cdr3_aa: CASANPGRDNQPQHF; cdr3_nt: TGTGCCAGCGCAAACCCGGGAAGGGACAATCAGCCCCAGCATTTT
d_call: -; v_call: TRBV5-6; clone_size: -; j_call: TRBJ1-2; cdr3_aa: CASSRGGVGDGYTF; cdr3_nt: TGTGCCAGCAGCCGTGGAGGGGTTGGGGATGGCTACACCTTC
d_call: TRBD1; v_call: TRBV28; clone_size: few; j_call: TRBJ1-5; cdr3_aa: CASSSSTLGQGGGQPQHF; cdr3_nt: TGTGCCAGCAGCTCTTCTACTCTCGGACAGGGCGGAGGTCAGCCCCAGCATTTT
d_call: -; v_call: TRBV19; clone_size: few; j_call: TRBJ2-6; cdr3_aa: CASSIGREYSGANVLTF; cdr3_nt: TGTGCCAGTAGTATTGGCAGGGAATATTCTGGGGCCAACGTCCTGACTTTC
d_call: -; v_call: TRBV7-2; clone_size: -; j_call: TRBJ1-5; cdr3_aa: CASSLARDSNQPQHF; cdr3_nt: TGTGCCAGCAGCTTAGCCAGGGATAGCAATCAGCCCCAGCATTTT
d_call: -; v_call: TRBV7-8; clone_size: few; j_call: TRBJ2-1; cdr3_aa: CASSFGERRHNEQFF; cdr3_nt: TGTGCCAGCAGCTTCGGCGAGCGGAGACACAATGAGCAGTTCTTC
d_call: TRBD1; v_call: TRBV6-5; clone_size: -; j_call: TRBJ1-6; cdr3_aa: CASSSLGQQGSPLHF; cdr3_nt: TGTGCCAGCAGTTCATTGGGACAGCAGGGTTCACCCCTCCACTTT
d_call: TRBD1; v_call: TRBV6-5; clone_size: -; j_call: TRBJ2-5; cdr3_aa: CASSYRPGQGVTQYF; cdr3_nt: TGTGCCAGCAGTTACCGTCCGGGACAGGGGGTGACCCAGTACTTC
d_call: TRBD1; v_call: TRBV7-8; clone_size: -; j_call: TRBJ1-2; cdr3_aa: CASSTTGGGYGYTF; cdr3_nt: TGTGCCAGCAGCACGACAGGGGGAGGCTATGGCTACACCTTC
d_call: -; v_call: TRBV18; clone_size: -; j_call: TRBJ2-1; cdr3_aa: CASSPPPSGNEQFF; cdr3_nt: TGTGCCAGCTCACCACCGCCCAGCGGCAATGAGCAGTTCTTC
d_call: -; v_call: TRBV10-1; clone_size: -; j_call: TRBJ1-5; cdr3_aa: CASSESIPGFHNQPQHF; cdr3_nt: TGCGCCAGCAGTGAGTCGATACCCGGGTTCCACAATCAGCCCCAGCATTTT
d_call: TRBD1; v_call: TRBV28; clone_size: -; j_call: TRBJ2-7; cdr3_aa: CASSPADRSTYEQYF; cdr3_nt: TGTGCCAGCAGTCCGGCGGACAGGAGTACCTACGAGCAGTACTTC
d_call: -; v_call: TRBV4-1; clone_size: -; j_call: TRBJ2-7; cdr3_aa: CASSPGALISYEQYF; cdr3_nt: TGCGCCAGCAGCCCAGGGGCCCTCATCTCCTACGAGCAGTACTTC
d_call: -; v_call: TRBV27; clone_size: few; j_call: TRBJ2-3; cdr3_aa: CASCHRGTDTQYF; cdr3_nt: TGTGCCAGCTGTCACAGGGGCACAGATACGCAGTATTTT
d_call: -; v_call: TRBV4-2; clone_size: few; j_call: TRBJ2-7; cdr3_aa: CASSQGGGGGYEQYF; cdr3_nt: TGTGCCAGCAGCCAAGGGGGAGGGGGGGGCTACGAGCAGTACTTC
d_call: -; v_call: TRBV11-3; clone_size: once; j_call: TRBJ2-3; cdr3_aa: CASSSPGGTTDTQYF; cdr3_nt: TGTGCCAGCAGCTCTCCCGGCGGGACCACAGATACGCAGTATTTT
d_call: TRBD2; v_call: TRBV6-1; clone_size: -; j_call: TRBJ2-2; cdr3_aa: CASSRRELGELFF; cdr3_nt: TGTGCCAGCAGCAGGCGGGAGCTCGGGGAGCTGTTTTTT
d_call: TRBD2; v_call: TRBV19; clone_size: medium-sized; j_call: TRBJ2-1; cdr3_aa: CASSMTSGSNEQFF; cdr3_nt: TGTGCCAGTAGTATGACTAGCGGGAGCAATGAGCAGTTCTTC
d_call: -; v_call: TRBV7-9; clone_size: -; j_call: TRBJ1-2; cdr3_aa: CASSFIDSNYGYTF; cdr3_nt: TGTGCCAGCAGCTTTATAGACAGTAACTATGGCTACACCTTC
d_call: -; v_call: TRBV7-8; clone_size: few; j_call: TRBJ1-1; cdr3_aa: CASSLESVGTEAFF; cdr3_nt: TGTGCCAGCAGCTTAGAGTCAGTTGGCACTGAAGCTTTCTTT
d_call: -; v_call: TRBV5-1; clone_size: few; j_call: TRBJ2-1; cdr3_aa: CASTQASVTYNEQFF; cdr3_nt: TGCGCCAGCACCCAGGCTAGCGTAACCTACAATGAGCAGTTCTTC
d_call: -; v_call: TRBV11-3; clone_size: -; j_call: TRBJ2-2; cdr3_aa: CASSIQGDWTGELFF; cdr3_nt: TGTGCCAGCAGCATACAGGGTGATTGGACCGGGGAGCTGTTTTTT